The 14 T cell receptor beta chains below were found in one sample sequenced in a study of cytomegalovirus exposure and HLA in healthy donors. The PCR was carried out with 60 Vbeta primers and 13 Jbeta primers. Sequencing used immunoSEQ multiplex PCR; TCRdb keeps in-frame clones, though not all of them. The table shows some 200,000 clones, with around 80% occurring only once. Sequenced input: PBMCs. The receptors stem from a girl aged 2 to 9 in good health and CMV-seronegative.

DNA of the CDR3: TGTGCCAGCAGCTTCCCAAACTCGTGGCCCCCGACAGGGGCTCGCAATCAGCCCCAGCATTTT. Its protein product is CASSFPNSWPPTGARNQPQHF. The chain recombines TRBV7-4 with TRBJ1-5, with 8 nucleotides matching TRBD1. The CDR3 covers 21 residues. J was trimmed by 2 bases and V by 3 bases; bases with no gene match: 21. CDR1 is SGHVT, CDR2 SQSDAQ, per germline.

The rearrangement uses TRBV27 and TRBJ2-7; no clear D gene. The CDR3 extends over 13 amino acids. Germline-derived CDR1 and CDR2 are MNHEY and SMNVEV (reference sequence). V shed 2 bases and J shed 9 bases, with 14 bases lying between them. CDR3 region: CASSLGSGEGQYF. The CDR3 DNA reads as TGTGCCAGCAGTTTAGGGTCCGGAGAAGGGCAGTACTTC.

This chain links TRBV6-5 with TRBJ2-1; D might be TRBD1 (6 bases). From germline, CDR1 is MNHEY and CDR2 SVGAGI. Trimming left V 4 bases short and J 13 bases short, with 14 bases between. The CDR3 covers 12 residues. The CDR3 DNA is TGTGCCAGCAGTTCCGGACAGAGTTTACAGTTCTTC. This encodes CASSSGQSLQFF.

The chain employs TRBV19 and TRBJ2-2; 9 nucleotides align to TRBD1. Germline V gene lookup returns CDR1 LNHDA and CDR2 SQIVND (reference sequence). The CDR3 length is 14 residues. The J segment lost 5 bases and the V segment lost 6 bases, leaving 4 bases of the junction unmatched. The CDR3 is CASRGQGVTGELFF. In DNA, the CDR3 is TGTGCCAGTAGGGGACAGGGTGTAACCGGGGAGCTGTTTTTT. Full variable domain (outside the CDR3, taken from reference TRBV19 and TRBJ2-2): DGGITQSPKYLFRKEGQNVTLSCEQNLNHDAMYWYRQDPGQGLRLIYYSQIVNDFQKGDIAEGYSVSREKKESFPLTVTSAQKNPTAFYLCASRGQGVTGELFFGEGSRLTVL.

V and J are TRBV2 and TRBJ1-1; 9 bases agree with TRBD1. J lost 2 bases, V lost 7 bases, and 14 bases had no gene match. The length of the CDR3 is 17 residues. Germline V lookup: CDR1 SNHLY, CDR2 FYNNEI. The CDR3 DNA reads TGTGCCAGCACCCCGGGGGATTTACAGGGGGCCAACACTGAAGCTTTCTTT. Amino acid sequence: CASTPGDLQGANTEAFF.

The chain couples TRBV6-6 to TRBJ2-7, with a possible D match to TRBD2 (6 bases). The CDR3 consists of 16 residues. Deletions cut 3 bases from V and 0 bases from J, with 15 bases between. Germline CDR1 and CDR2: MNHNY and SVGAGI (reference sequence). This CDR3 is CASSYLISGGSYEQYF. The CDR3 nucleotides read TGTGCCAGCAGTTATCTCATATCCGGGGGCTCCTACGAGCAGTACTTC.

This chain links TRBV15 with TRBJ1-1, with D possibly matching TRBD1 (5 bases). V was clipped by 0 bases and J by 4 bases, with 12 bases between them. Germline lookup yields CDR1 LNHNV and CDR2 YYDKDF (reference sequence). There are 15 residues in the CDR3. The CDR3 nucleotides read TGTGCCACCAGCAGAGATAAGGGGCGGAGCACTGAAGCTTTCTTT. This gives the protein CATSRDKGRSTEAFF. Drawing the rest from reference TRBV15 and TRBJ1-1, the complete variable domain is DAMVIQNPRYQVTQFGKPVTLSCSQTLNHNVMYWYQQKSSQAPKLLFHYYDKDFNNEADTPDNFQSRRPNTSFCFLDIRSPGLGDTAMYLCATSRDKGRSTEAFFGQGTRLTVV.

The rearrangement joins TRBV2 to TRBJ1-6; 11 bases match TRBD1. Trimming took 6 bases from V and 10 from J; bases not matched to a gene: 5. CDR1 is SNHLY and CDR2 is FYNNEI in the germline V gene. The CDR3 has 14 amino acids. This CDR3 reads CASSEGQGVSPLHF. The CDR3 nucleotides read TGTGCCAGCAGCGAGGGACAGGGGGTATCACCCCTCCACTTT.

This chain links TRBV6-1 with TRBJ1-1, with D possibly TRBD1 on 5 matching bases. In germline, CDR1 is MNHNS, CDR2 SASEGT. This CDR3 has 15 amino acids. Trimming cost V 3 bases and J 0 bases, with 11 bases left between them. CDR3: CASSDLGLMNTEAFF. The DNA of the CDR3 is TGTGCCAGCAGTGATCTGGGACTCATGAACACTGAAGCTTTCTTT.

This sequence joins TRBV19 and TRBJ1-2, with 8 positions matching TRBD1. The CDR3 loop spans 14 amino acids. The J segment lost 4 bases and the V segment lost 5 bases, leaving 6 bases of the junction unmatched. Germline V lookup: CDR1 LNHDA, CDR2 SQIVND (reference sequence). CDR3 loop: CASSPGDRPYGYTF. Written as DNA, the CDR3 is TGTGCCAGTAGTCCCGGGGACAGGCCCTATGGCTACACCTTC.

CDR3: CASKGRGIEAFF. CDR3 sequence (DNA): TGTGCCAGCAAGGGGCGCGGGATTGAAGCTTTCTTT. The chain links TRBV27 to TRBJ1-1; tentatively, D is TRBD1 (5 bases). V gave up 7 bases and J gave up 7 bases, with 13 bases separating them. CDR1 is MNHEY, CDR2 SMNVEV, per germline (reference sequence). This CDR3 spans 12 amino acids.

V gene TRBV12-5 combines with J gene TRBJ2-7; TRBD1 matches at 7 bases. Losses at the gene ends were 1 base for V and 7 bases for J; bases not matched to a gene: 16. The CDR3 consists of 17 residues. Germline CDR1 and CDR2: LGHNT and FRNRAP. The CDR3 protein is CASGLDPSRDSYWEQYF. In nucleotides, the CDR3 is TGTGCTAGTGGTTTGGACCCATCCCGGGACAGTTACTGGGAGCAGTACTTC.

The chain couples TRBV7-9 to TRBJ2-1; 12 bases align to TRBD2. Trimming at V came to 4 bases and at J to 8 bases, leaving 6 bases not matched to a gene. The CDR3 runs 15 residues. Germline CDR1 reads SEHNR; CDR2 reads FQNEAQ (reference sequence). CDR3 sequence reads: CASSSPSGRADEQFF. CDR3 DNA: TGTGCCAGCAGCTCCCCTAGCGGGAGGGCAGATGAGCAGTTCTTC.

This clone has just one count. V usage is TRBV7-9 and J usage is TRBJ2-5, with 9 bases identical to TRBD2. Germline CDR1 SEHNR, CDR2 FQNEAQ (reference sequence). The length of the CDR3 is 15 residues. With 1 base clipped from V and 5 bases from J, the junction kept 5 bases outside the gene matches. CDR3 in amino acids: CASSLGLAGNETQYF. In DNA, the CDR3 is TGTGCCAGCAGCTTAGGCCTAGCGGGAAACGAGACCCAGTACTTC.